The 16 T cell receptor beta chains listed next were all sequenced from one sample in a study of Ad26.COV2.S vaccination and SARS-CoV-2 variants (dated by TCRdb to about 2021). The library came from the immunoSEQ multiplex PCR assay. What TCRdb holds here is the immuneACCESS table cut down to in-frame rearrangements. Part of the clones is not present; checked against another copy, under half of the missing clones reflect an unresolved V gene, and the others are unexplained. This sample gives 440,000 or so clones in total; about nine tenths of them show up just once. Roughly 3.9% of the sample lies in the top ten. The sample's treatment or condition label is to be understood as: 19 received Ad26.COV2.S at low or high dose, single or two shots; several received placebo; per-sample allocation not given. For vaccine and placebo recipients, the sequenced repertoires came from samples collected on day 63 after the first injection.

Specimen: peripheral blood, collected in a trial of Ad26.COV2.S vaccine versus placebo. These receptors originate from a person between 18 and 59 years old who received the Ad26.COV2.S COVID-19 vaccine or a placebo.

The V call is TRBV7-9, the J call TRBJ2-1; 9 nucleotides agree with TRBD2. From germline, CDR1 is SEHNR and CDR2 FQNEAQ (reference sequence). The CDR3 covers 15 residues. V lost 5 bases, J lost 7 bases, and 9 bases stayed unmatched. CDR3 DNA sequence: TGTGCCAGCAGCCCGATTAGCGGGAGTCAGAATGAGCAGTTCTTC. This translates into CASSPISGSQNEQFF.

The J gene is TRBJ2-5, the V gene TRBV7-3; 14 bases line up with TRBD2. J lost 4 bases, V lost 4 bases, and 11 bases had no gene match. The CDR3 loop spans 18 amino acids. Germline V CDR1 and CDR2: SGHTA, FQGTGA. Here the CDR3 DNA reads TGTGCCAGCAGCTCCAGGACTAGCGGGAGGCCGGCGGTAGAGACCCAGTACTTC. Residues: CASSSRTSGRPAVETQYF.

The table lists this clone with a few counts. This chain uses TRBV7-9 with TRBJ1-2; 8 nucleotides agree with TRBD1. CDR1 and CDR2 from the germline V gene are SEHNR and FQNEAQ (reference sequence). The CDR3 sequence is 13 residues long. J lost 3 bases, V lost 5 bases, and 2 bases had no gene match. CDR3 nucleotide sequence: TGTGCCAGCAGCCCGGACAGGGACTATGGCTACACCTTC. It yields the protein CASSPDRDYGYTF.

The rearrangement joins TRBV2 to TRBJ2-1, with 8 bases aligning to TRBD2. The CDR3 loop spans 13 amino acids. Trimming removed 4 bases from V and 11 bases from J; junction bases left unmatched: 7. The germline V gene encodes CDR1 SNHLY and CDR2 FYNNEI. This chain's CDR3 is CASSVAGNNQQFF. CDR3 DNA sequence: TGTGCCAGCAGTGTAGCGGGAAACAACCAGCAGTTCTTC.

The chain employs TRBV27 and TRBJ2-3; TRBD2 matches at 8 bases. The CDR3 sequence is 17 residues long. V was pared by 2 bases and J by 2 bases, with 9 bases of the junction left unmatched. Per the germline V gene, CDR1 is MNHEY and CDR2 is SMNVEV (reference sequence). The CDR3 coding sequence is TGTGCCAGCAGTTTAATGTCTAGCGGGTGGGACACAGATACGCAGTATTTT. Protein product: CASSLMSSGWDTDTQYF.

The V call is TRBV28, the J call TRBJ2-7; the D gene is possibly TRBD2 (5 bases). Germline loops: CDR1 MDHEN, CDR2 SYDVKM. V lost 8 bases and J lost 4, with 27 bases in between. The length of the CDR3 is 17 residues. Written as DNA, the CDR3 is TGTGCCAGCCTGCCAGCGGTCGTCTGGAAGGCCCATTACGAGCAGTACTTC. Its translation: CASLPAVVWKAHYEQYF.

In DNA, the CDR3 is TGTGCCAGCAGTCCCCCGCGGGGAGAGCAGTTCTTC. It encodes CASSPPRGEQFF. The chain links TRBV28 to TRBJ2-1; possible D gene TRBD2, 6 bases. This CDR3 comprises 12 residues. Germline CDR1 MDHEN, CDR2 SYDVKM. Trimming removed 5 bases from V and 10 bases from J, with 12 bases in between. The full variable domain, completed using reference TRBV28 and TRBJ2-1, is DVKVTQSSRYLVKRTGEKVFLECVQDMDHENMFWYRQDPGLGLRLIYFSYDVKMKEKGDIPEGYSVSREKKERFSLILESASTNQTSMYLCASSPPRGEQFFGPGTRLTVL.

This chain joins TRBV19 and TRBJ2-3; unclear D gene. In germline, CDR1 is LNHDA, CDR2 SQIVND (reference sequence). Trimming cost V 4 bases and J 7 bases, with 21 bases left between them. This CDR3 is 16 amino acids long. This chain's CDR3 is CASSTQALSAHNTQYF. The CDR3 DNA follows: TGTGCCAGTAGTACTCAAGCCTTATCTGCGCACAATACGCAGTATTTT. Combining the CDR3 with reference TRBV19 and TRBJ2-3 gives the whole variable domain DGGITQSPKYLFRKEGQNVTLSCEQNLNHDAMYWYRQDPGQGLRLIYYSQIVNDFQKGDIAEGYSVSREKKESFPLTVTSAQKNPTAFYLCASSTQALSAHNTQYFGPGTRLTVL.

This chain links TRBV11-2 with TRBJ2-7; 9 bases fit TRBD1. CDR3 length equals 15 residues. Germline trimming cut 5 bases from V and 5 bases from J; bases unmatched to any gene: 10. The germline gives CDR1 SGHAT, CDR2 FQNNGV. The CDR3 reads CASSIRQGEAHEQYF. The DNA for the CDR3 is TGTGCCAGCAGCATAAGACAGGGGGAGGCCCACGAGCAGTACTTC.

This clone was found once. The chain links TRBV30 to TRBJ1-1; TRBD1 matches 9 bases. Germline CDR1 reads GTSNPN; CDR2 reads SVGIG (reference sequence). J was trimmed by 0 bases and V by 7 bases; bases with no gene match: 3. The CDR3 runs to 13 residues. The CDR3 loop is CASYRGLNTEAFF. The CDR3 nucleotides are TGTGCCTCATACAGGGGGCTGAACACTGAAGCTTTCTTT.

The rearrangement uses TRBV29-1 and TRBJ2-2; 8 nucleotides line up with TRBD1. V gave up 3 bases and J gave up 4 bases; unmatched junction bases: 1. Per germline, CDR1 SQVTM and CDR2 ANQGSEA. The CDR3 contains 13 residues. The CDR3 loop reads CSVDTGGTGELFF. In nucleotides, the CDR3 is TGCAGCGTTGATACAGGGGGCACCGGGGAGCTGTTTTTT.

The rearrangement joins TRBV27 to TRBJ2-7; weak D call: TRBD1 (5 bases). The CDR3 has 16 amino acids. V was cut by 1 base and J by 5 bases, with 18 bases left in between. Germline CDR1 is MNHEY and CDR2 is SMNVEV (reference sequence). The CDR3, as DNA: TGTGCCAGCAGTTTATTTCCCGGACAAGTGAGGCACGAGCAGTACTTC. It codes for CASSLFPGQVRHEQYF.

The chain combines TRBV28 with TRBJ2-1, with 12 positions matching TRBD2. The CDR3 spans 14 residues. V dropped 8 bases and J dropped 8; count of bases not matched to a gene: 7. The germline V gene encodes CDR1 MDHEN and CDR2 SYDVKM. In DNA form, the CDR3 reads TGTGCCAGCGGAACTAGCGGGAGGTCCCATGAGCAGTTCTTC. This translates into CASGTSGRSHEQFF.

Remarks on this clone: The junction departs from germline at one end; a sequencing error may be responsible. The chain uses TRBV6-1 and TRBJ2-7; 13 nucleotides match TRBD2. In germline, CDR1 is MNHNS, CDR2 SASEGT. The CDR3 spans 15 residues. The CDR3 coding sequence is TGTGCCAGCAGGGAAGGACTAGCGGGAGTCCACGAGCAGTACTTC. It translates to CASREGLAGVHEQYF.

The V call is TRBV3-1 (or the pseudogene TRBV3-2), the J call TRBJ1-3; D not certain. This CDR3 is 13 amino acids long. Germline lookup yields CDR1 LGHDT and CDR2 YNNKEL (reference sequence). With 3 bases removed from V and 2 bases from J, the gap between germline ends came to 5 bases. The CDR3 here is CASSQGPGNTIYF. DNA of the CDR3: TGTGCCAGCAGCCAGGGTCCTGGAAACACCATATATTTT.

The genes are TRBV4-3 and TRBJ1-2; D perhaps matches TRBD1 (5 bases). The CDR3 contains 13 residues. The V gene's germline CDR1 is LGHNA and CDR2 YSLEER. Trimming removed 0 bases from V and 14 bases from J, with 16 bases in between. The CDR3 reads CASSQDHTARGTF. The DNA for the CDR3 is TGCGCCAGCAGCCAAGATCATACGGCAAGGGGAACCTTC.